This is a list of T cell receptor beta chains from one sample in a study of radiotherapy plus CTLA-4 blockade in lung cancer. TCRdb's table, derived via immunoSEQ multiplex PCR, lists solely in-frame clones and lacks some. The sample records 85,000 to 95,000 clones, about four fifths being singletons. The specimen comprised peripheral blood, sampled from a patient treated with radiotherapy plus ipilimumab. These receptors all stem from a human donor with non-small cell lung cancer that progressed on radiotherapy plus ipilimumab. Both conserved end residues are part of each CDR3. A D gene is named only where the DNA matches it firmly. Where a row states a size, it is once, few, many or the class of an expanded clone; other rows omit it.

DNA: TGTGCCAGCAGTGAAAGCGGGGAGCTGTTTTTT; CDR3: CASSESGELFF; size: -; D: -; V: TRBV25-1; J: TRBJ2-2
DNA: TGTGCCAGCAGTGGGACTAGCGGGAGAGATACGCAGTATTTT; CDR3: CASSGTSGRDTQYF; size: -; D: TRBD2; V: TRBV6-4; J: TRBJ2-3
DNA: TGTGCCAGCAGTCTACTGGGTTCCTATGGCTACACCTTC; CDR3: CASSLLGSYGYTF; size: -; D: -; V: TRBV28; J: TRBJ1-2
DNA: TGTGCCAGCCGATTGGGACAGAATGAAAAACTGTTTTTT; CDR3: CASRLGQNEKLFF; size: few; D: TRBD1; V: TRBV7-9; J: TRBJ1-4
DNA: TGCAGCGTTGATTTGCTAGCGGGAGGGTATGAGCAGTTCTTC; CDR3: CSVDLLAGGYEQFF; size: once; D: TRBD2; V: TRBV29-1; J: TRBJ2-1
DNA: TGTGCCAGCAGACGCCCCGGACTAGCATCGAACACCGGGGAGCTGTTTTTT; CDR3: CASRRPGLASNTGELFF; size: -; D: TRBD2; V: TRBV11-2; J: TRBJ2-2
DNA: TGTGCCAGCAGTGAAGACGGGGGAGGTAGGGAGACCCAGTACTTC; CDR3: CASSEDGGGRETQYF; size: -; D: -; V: TRBV2; J: TRBJ2-5
DNA: TGCGCCAGCAGTGGTGATCCGATAGCCAGAGATACGCAGTATTTT; CDR3: CASSGDPIARDTQYF; size: once; D: -; V: TRBV10-1; J: TRBJ2-3
DNA: TGTGCCACCAGCAGAGACAGCTTCTCTGGAAACACCATATATTTT; CDR3: CATSRDSFSGNTIYF; size: -; D: -; V: TRBV15; J: TRBJ1-3
DNA: TGTGCCAGCAGTTTGGGCACCAAAACGTCTGGAAACACCATATATTTT; CDR3: CASSLGTKTSGNTIYF; size: -; D: -; V: TRBV28; J: TRBJ1-3
DNA: TGTGCCTGGAGTGTATCAATGTCGGAGACCCAGTACTTC; CDR3: CAWSVSMSETQYF; size: -; D: -; V: TRBV30; J: TRBJ2-5
DNA: TGTGCCAGCAGTGGTGGGAGTGGCTCCTACGAGCAGTACTTC; CDR3: CASSGGSGSYEQYF; size: -; D: -; V: TRBV27; J: TRBJ2-7
DNA: TGTGCCAGCAGCTTTGGGGATGTGCCCTACGAGCAGTACTTC; CDR3: CASSFGDVPYEQYF; size: -; D: -; V: TRBV7-9; J: TRBJ2-7
DNA: TGTGCCAGCAGCGGGACAGGGAACTATGGCTACACCTTC; CDR3: CASSGTGNYGYTF; size: -; D: TRBD1; V: TRBV2; J: TRBJ1-2
DNA: TGTGCCAGCAGTAAGGCCCCTTTTTGGGGTATGAGGGGGCCGGACACTGAAGCTTTCTTT; CDR3: CASSKAPFWGMRGPDTEAFF; size: -; D: TRBD1; V: TRBV27; J: TRBJ1-1
DNA: TGTGCCAGCAGCCTTAGACAGCCCCAGCATTTT; CDR3: CASSLRQPQHF; size: -; D: -; V: TRBV28; J: TRBJ1-5
DNA: TGTGCCAGCAGCCCAAGCGGGCTCAGCACAGATACGCAGTATTTT; CDR3: CASSPSGLSTDTQYF; size: few; D: -; V: TRBV7-9; J: TRBJ2-3
DNA: TGTGCCAGCTCACCACCGGGAGGTAACACTGAAGCTTTCTTT; CDR3: CASSPPGGNTEAFF; size: -; D: -; V: TRBV18; J: TRBJ1-1
DNA: TGCGCCAGCAGCCAAAAAGTAGGGTCGAACACCGGGGAGCTGTTTTTT; CDR3: CASSQKVGSNTGELFF; size: -; D: -; V: TRBV4-1; J: TRBJ2-2
DNA: TGTGCCAGCAGCCGGGGACTAGCCGAGAATGAGCAGTTCTTC; CDR3: CASSRGLAENEQFF; size: -; D: TRBD2; V: TRBV6-6; J: TRBJ2-1
DNA: TGCGCCAGCAGTGAGTCTTTGTCCCGCAATGAGCAGTTCTTC; CDR3: CASSESLSRNEQFF; size: -; D: -; V: TRBV10-1; J: TRBJ2-1
DNA: TGTGCCAGCAGCTTACCTATGAGTGCAGATACGCAGTATTTT; CDR3: CASSLPMSADTQYF; size: -; D: -; V: TRBV11-2; J: TRBJ2-3
DNA: TGTGCCAGCAGTGAATTCGGACAGACTTATGGCTACACCTTC; CDR3: CASSEFGQTYGYTF; size: -; D: -; V: TRBV2; J: TRBJ1-2
DNA: TGTGCCAGCAGCTTAGTGGCAGGGTCTGGTCAGCCCCAGCATTTT; CDR3: CASSLVAGSGQPQHF; size: -; D: -; V: TRBV7-2; J: TRBJ1-5
DNA: TGCAGCGTTGGGTTTATACTAGCGGGAGCGGGGACCGGGGAGCTGTTTTTT; CDR3: CSVGFILAGAGTGELFF; size: -; D: TRBD2; V: TRBV29-1; J: TRBJ2-2
DNA: TGTGCCAGCAGTGAGGAAGGACGGGGACCCTACGAGCAGTACTTC; CDR3: CASSEEGRGPYEQYF; size: few; D: -; V: TRBV6-1; J: TRBJ2-7
DNA: TGTGCCAGCAGTTTACAGGGGGTGCCGGAGACCCAGTACTTC; CDR3: CASSLQGVPETQYF; size: -; D: TRBD1; V: TRBV6-1; J: TRBJ2-5
DNA: TGTGCCAGCAGCTTGCGAGGGGGGGAGACCCAGTACTTC; CDR3: CASSLRGGETQYF; size: once; D: -; V: TRBV5-4; J: TRBJ2-5
DNA: TGTGCCAGCAGTGATGAGTCACTAGCGGTGGGCGAGCAGTACTTC; CDR3: CASSDESLAVGEQYF; size: -; D: TRBD2; V: TRBV6-1; J: TRBJ2-7
DNA: TGTGCCAGCAATAAACCTCTTCGGGACAGGGGCCATCAGCCCCAGCATTTT; CDR3: CASNKPLRDRGHQPQHF; size: once; D: TRBD1; V: TRBV28; J: TRBJ1-5
DNA: TGCGCCAGCAGGTCAGGGGGGAACACTGAAGCTTTCTTT; CDR3: CASRSGGNTEAFF; size: -; D: TRBD1; V: TRBV10-1; J: TRBJ1-1
DNA: TGTGCCAGCAGTTCTGGGACAGGGAGGTTCGGGGAGCTGTTTTTT; CDR3: CASSSGTGRFGELFF; size: -; D: TRBD1; V: TRBV5-6; J: TRBJ2-2
DNA: TGTGCCAGCAGCATAGACAGGCTGAGCCTGAACACTGAAGCTTTCTTT; CDR3: CASSIDRLSLNTEAFF; size: -; D: -; V: TRBV11-2; J: TRBJ1-1
DNA: TGTGCCAGCAGCGTACGGGACACCTCCTACAATGAGCAGTTCTTC; CDR3: CASSVRDTSYNEQFF; size: -; D: -; V: TRBV9; J: TRBJ2-1
DNA: TGTGCTAGCCGGTCAACCAAGCGAGCTTCCTACGAGCAGTACTTC; CDR3: CASRSTKRASYEQYF; size: -; D: -; V: TRBV12-5; J: TRBJ2-7
DNA: TGTGCCAGCAGCCCCTTTTCGCGGCTAGCGGAAGAGACCCAGTACTTC; CDR3: CASSPFSRLAEETQYF; size: -; D: TRBD2; V: TRBV14; J: TRBJ2-5